The 12 T cell receptor beta chains below come from one sample, sequenced in a study of beta chain features in type 1 diabetes (dated by TCRdb to 2017 to 2018). What the work shows at the level of the full study, not this receptor alone: In all four CD4+ subsets, TCRB CDR3 length was moderately but significantly shorter in type 1 diabetes patients.

The antigens for these receptors are not known. The library was generated by the immunoSEQ multiplex PCR assay. All of the isolated RNA was reverse transcribed with the High Capacity cDNA Reverse Transcription Kit, so expressed TCRB transcripts were sequenced. TCRdb carries this immuneACCESS record with in-frame sequences only. Its versions omit some clonotypes, under half of them owing to an unresolved V gene in the studies checked, with the rest unexplained. The sample data list about 52,000 clones, and under 50% of these were observed just once. About 1.5% of the sample rests with the top ten. Sequenced sample: Tregs from blood. The cell subset or site label for this specimen denotes: regulatory CD4+ T cells. The receptor source for this set is a man in his thirties or forties with type 1 diabetes.

The genes are TRBV10-3 and TRBJ2-7; TRBD1 agrees at 7 bases. The CDR3 has 16 residues. Germline values: CDR1 ENHRY, CDR2 SYGVKD. V lost 4 bases and J lost 6; bases outside the gene matches: 15. CDR3: CAISASYGDSRSEQYF. DNA of the CDR3: TGTGCCATCAGTGCTAGCTACGGGGACAGTCGCTCCGAGCAGTACTTC.

This clone has just a few counts. The genes are TRBV7-2 and TRBJ1-2, with D maybe TRBD1 (6 bases). The CDR3 covers 16 residues. Trimming shortened V by 1 base and J by 7 bases, and 19 bases separated the two germline ends. Germline-derived CDR1 and CDR2 are SGHTA and FQGNSA. The CDR3, as DNA: TGTGCCAGCAGCTTAGGAACAGGGCCTCTCCAAGGTGGCTACACCTTC. Its protein is CASSLGTGPLQGGYTF.

The CDR3 coding sequence is TGTGCTAGTGGTTTGGATCAGGGTTACGAGCAGTACTTC. This sequence encodes CASGLDQGYEQYF. The chain couples TRBV12-5 to TRBJ2-5; weak D call: TRBD1 (5 bases). The J call may not be correct, given that the DNA end is closer to TRBJ2-7. Germline CDR1 reads LGHNT; CDR2 reads FRNRAP. The CDR3 spans 13 residues.

In DNA, the CDR3 is TGTGCCAGCTCACGCACTAGCGGTAGCTCCTACGAGCAGTACTTC. It specifies CASSRTSGSSYEQYF. The chain combines TRBV18 with TRBJ2-7; 8 bases map to TRBD2. V lost 4 bases to trimming and J lost 0 bases; unmatched junction nucleotides: 5. This CDR3 is 15 amino acids long. CDR1 KGHSH and CDR2 LQKENI come from the germline V gene.

The chain employs TRBV2 and TRBJ2-3; TRBD1 aligns across 7 bases. The CDR3 totals 14 residues. Germline assignment: CDR1 SNHLY and CDR2 FYNNEI. The trim removed 6 bases at V and 6 bases at J, leaving 9 bases unmatched. The CDR3 is CASRLGQPGDTQYF. DNA for the CDR3: TGTGCCAGCAGGCTGGGACAGCCTGGCGATACGCAGTATTTT.

This chain connects TRBV2 to TRBJ2-2, with TRBD2 identical over 9 bases. This CDR3 has 15 residues. In germline, CDR1 is SNHLY, CDR2 FYNNEI. V shed 1 base and J 5 bases; nucleotides not matched to a gene: 2. The DNA for the CDR3 is TGTGCCAGCAGTGAAGGGCTAGCGGGGACCGGGGAGCTGTTTTTT. Translating gives CASSEGLAGTGELFF. Full variable domain (rest looked up from reference TRBV2 and TRBJ2-2): EPEVTQTPSHQVTQMGQEVILRCVPISNHLYFYWYRQILGQKVEFLVSFYNNEISEKSEIFDDQFSVERPDGSNFTLKIRSTKLEDSAMYFCASSEGLAGTGELFFGEGSRLTVL.

By sample share, this clone is medium-sized (0.01 to 0.1%). The chain is built from TRBV28 and TRBJ2-7, with 7 positions matching TRBD1. The CDR3 totals 13 residues. With V trimmed by 1 base and J by 3 bases, 0 bases remained unmatched. Germline V gives CDR1 MDHEN, CDR2 SYDVKM. CDR3 region: CASSLSGGYEQYF. CDR3 DNA sequence: TGTGCCAGCAGTTTATCAGGGGGCTACGAGCAGTACTTC.

V and J are TRBV7-2 and TRBJ1-3; the match to TRBD1 covers 8 bases. V lost 6 bases to trimming and J lost 6 bases; unmatched junction nucleotides: 4. CDR3 length equals 13 residues. Germline V gives CDR1 SGHTA, CDR2 FQGNSA. As DNA, the CDR3 is TGTGCCAGCAGGACAGGGGTGGAAAACACCATATATTTT. Translated, it gives CASRTGVENTIYF.

Only a few counts were recorded for this clone. Here the CDR3 DNA reads TGTGCCACCAAGGAGTATAGCGGTTGGCTGACTAGCACAGATACGCAGTATTTT. This gives the protein CATKEYSGWLTSTDTQYF. The chain uses TRBV15 and TRBJ2-3, with TRBD2 as a possible D gene (6 bases). The CDR3 loop spans 18 amino acids. The V gene's germline CDR1 is LNHNV and CDR2 YYDKDF (reference sequence). V dropped 7 bases and J dropped 0 bases, with 23 bases sitting between them.

V is TRBV7-8 and J is TRBJ2-3; 10 bases align to TRBD2. CDR1 SGHVS and CDR2 FQNEAQ come from the germline V gene. V trimming: 5 bases; J trimming: 6 bases; junction bases outside the gene matches: 8. The length of the CDR3 is 15 residues. The CDR3 protein is CASSASGSVVDTQYF. The CDR3 coding sequence is TGTGCCAGCAGCGCTAGCGGGAGTGTTGTGGATACGCAGTATTTT. Looking up the rest from reference TRBV7-8 and TRBJ2-3 gives the full variable domain: GAGVSQSPRYKVAKRGQDVALRCDPISGHVSLFWYQQALGQGPEFLTYFQNEAQLDKSGLPSDRFFAERPEGSVSTLKIQRTQQEDSAVYLCASSASGSVVDTQYFGPGTRLTVL.

This chain connects TRBV7-9 to TRBJ2-3; 7 nucleotides match TRBD2. The CDR3 runs 12 residues. The V gene's germline CDR1 is SEHNR and CDR2 FQNEAQ (reference sequence). For the CDR3, the DNA is TGTGGAACGAGCGGGGGCACAGATACGCAGTATTTT. Amino acid sequence: CGTSGGTDTQYF. The entire variable domain, with the rest obtained from reference TRBV7-9 and TRBJ2-3, is as follows: DTGVSQNPRHKITKRGQNVTFRCDPISEHNRLYWYRQTLGQGPEFLTYFQNEAQLEKSRLLSDRFSAERPKGSFSTLEIQRTEQGDSAMYLCGTSGGTDTQYFGPGTRLTVL.

The rearrangement uses TRBV28 and TRBJ2-1; no firm D call. CDR1 and CDR2 (germline): MDHEN, SYDVKM. The CDR3 loop spans 14 amino acids. Trimming pared 5 bases from V and 9 bases from J, leaving 17 bases between. CDR3 in amino acids: CASSPVLISFEQFF. The CDR3 DNA sequence: TGTGCCAGCAGTCCGGTCTTAATTTCCTTTGAGCAGTTCTTC.